This entry describes one T cell receptor beta chain. The sample is drawn from a study of T cell responses to AZD1222 COVID-19 vaccine. This table comes from immunoSEQ multiplex PCR, and its TCRdb copy is limited to in-frame clones, with some not included. The sample carries 150,000 to 200,000 clones, 92% recorded once. Germline V gene sequence: CDR1 MNHNY, CDR2 SVGAGI (reference sequence). Trimming took off 6 bases at V and 1 base at J, with 14 bases between the two ends. There are 15 residues in the CDR3. The origin of this receptor is an adult in good health. This chain links TRBV6-6 with TRBJ2-3; tentatively, D is TRBD1 or TRBD2 (5 bases each). The source was peripheral blood, collected on day 0 of MenACWY control vaccination. CDR3 sequence reads: CASRPTRGGTDTQYF. The CDR3 bases are TGTGCCAGCAGGCCTACTAGGGGAGGCACAGATACGCAGTATTTT.